Below are 18 T cell receptor beta chains sequenced from a single sample in a study of T cells in Graves' hyperthyroidism and ophthalmopathy. The investigators amplified TCR beta CDR3 regions from RNA transcripts. Researchers ran a first-round RT-PCR on the TCR CDR3 using the HTBI primer set. TCRdb redid the calling of the multiplex PCR reads with MiXCR, one entry per CDR3 protein. This sample has under 350,000 distinct CDR3 sequences, with 13% found just once. Specimen: blood. These receptors came from a woman in her twenties or thirties with Graves' hyperthyroidism that later progressed to Graves' ophthalmopathy.

This clonotype was seen ten or more times. The gene calls are TRBV13 and TRBJ2-1; TRBD1 aligns across 10 bases. The germline V gene has CDR1 PRHDT and CDR2 FYEKMQ (reference sequence). The V gene end was trimmed by 4 bases and the J gene end by 2 bases; junction bases not matched to a gene: 5. There are 16 residues in the CDR3. The DNA for the CDR3 is TGTGCCAGCAGCTCCCGGGACAGGGGTCCCTACAATGAGCAGTTCTTC. It translates to CASSSRDRGPYNEQFF.

This clonotype was recorded many times. The chain couples TRBV7-3 to TRBJ2-1, with D perhaps matching TRBD2 (5 bases). In germline, CDR1 is SGHTA, CDR2 FQGTGA. V was clipped by 5 bases and J by 8 bases, with 19 bases between them. This CDR3 comprises 15 residues. The CDR3 region is CASSVEAAKRDEQFF. The CDR3, as DNA: TGTGCCAGCAGCGTTGAAGCGGCAAAAAGGGATGAGCAGTTCTTC.

The chain recombines TRBV7-9 with TRBJ1-1, with unresolved D. The CDR3 runs 14 residues. Trimming shortened V by 1 base and J by 2 bases, and 8 bases separated the two germline ends. Per germline, CDR1 SEHNR and CDR2 FQNEAQ (reference sequence). CDR3 sequence reads: CASSLGSGNTEAFF. CDR3 coding DNA: TGTGCCAGCAGCTTAGGGTCAGGTAACACTGAAGCTTTCTTT.

This clonotype was seen at least ten times. V gene TRBV14 combines with J gene TRBJ1-2; 10 bases match TRBD1. The trim removed 0 bases at V and 7 bases at J, leaving 2 bases unmatched. The CDR3 spans 14 residues. The germline gives CDR1 SGHDN, CDR2 FVKESK. CDR3 residues: CASSQDRTGGGYTF. Written as DNA, the CDR3 is TGTGCCAGCAGCCAAGATCGGACAGGGGGTGGCTACACCTTC.

This clonotype was counted at least ten times. The gene calls are TRBV20-1 and TRBJ2-7; D gene uncertain. CDR3 size: 11 residues. The V gene's germline CDR1 is DFQATT and CDR2 SNEGSKA (reference sequence). V gave up 7 bases and J gave up 2 bases, with 9 bases separating them. CDR3 bases: TGCAGTGTACAGATTGCCTACGAGCAGTACTTC. Protein sequence: CSVQIAYEQYF.

This clonotype was seen many times. The V call is TRBV6-1, the J call TRBJ1-1; D is possibly TRBD1 (6 bases). The CDR3 is 14 residues long. Per the germline V gene, CDR1 is MNHNS and CDR2 is SASEGT. V lost 3 bases and J 7 bases, leaving 15 bases between the germline ends. CDR3 DNA sequence: TGTGCCAGCAGTGATCCCCCCAGGGGAATTGAAGCTTTCTTT. Translation gives CASSDPPRGIEAFF.

Many counts were recorded for this clonotype. V usage is TRBV3-1 and J usage is TRBJ1-1; tentatively, D is TRBD1 (6 bases). Trimming left V 1 base short and J 3 bases short, with 12 bases between. Per germline, CDR1 LGHDT and CDR2 YNNKEL (reference sequence). The length of the CDR3 is 15 residues. The DNA for the CDR3 is TGTGCCAGCAGCCAAGCGTCGGCAGGGGACACTGAAGCTTTCTTT. Its translation: CASSQASAGDTEAFF.

This clonotype was seen a handful of times. This chain joins TRBV7-2 and TRBJ2-2, with D perhaps given as TRBD1 or TRBD2 (5 bases each). Trimming left V 2 bases short and J 4 bases short, with 14 bases between. There are 16 residues in the CDR3. Germline V CDR1 and CDR2: SGHTA, FQGNSA. CDR3 in amino acids: CASSLRLVGPTGELFF. CDR3 DNA: TGTGCCAGCAGCTTACGCCTAGTGGGACCCACCGGGGAGCTGTTTTTT.

This clonotype was seen repeatedly, ten times or more. This chain joins TRBV13 and TRBJ2-5; 11 nucleotides line up with TRBD2. V trimming: 5 bases; J trimming: 4 bases; junction bases outside the gene matches: 9. This CDR3 has 16 amino acids. Germline CDR1 and CDR2: PRHDT and FYEKMQ (reference sequence). CDR3 amino acids: CASSPPGLAGGETQYF. CDR3 coding DNA: TGTGCCAGCAGCCCGCCTGGGCTAGCGGGAGGAGAGACCCAGTACTTC.

In its sample, this clonotype was seen many times. The J gene is TRBJ1-2, the V gene TRBV28; D ambiguous. The CDR3 sequence is 14 residues long. Germline V gene lookup returns CDR1 MDHEN and CDR2 SYDVKM. V was shortened by 2 bases and J by 7 bases, with 14 bases between the two germline ends. CDR3 in DNA: TGTGCCAGCAGTTTAACTATTGTGGGATCTGGCTACACCTTC. The encoded protein is CASSLTIVGSGYTF.

This clonotype was observed at least ten times. The chain joins TRBV20-1 to TRBJ1-1; no reliable D call. Trimming removed 2 bases at V and 1 base at J, with 11 bases between. Germline values: CDR1 DFQATT, CDR2 SNEGSKA (reference sequence). This CDR3 has 14 amino acids. CDR3: CSARNPRTNTEAFF. In DNA, the CDR3 is TGCAGTGCTAGAAACCCCCGGACGAACACTGAAGCTTTCTTT.

This clonotype showed up many times. V gene TRBV9 combines with J gene TRBJ1-4, with a weak D call TRBD1 (5 bases). The CDR3 is made up of 14 amino acids. Germline CDR1 is SGDLS and CDR2 is YYNGEE. V shed 1 base and J shed 7 bases, with 11 bases lying between them. The CDR3 DNA reads as TGTGCCAGCAGCGTAAGTCAGGGACCTGAAAAACTGTTTTTT. Its translation: CASSVSQGPEKLFF.

This clonotype was found many times. J is TRBJ2-7 and V is TRBV4-2; the D gene is possibly TRBD1 (6 bases). Deletions cut 0 bases from V and 7 bases from J, with 19 bases between. The CDR3 loop spans 16 amino acids. Per germline, CDR1 LGHNA and CDR2 YNFKEQ. This CDR3 reads CASSQDQGTTLEEQYF. The DNA of the CDR3 is TGTGCCAGCAGCCAAGACCAGGGGACGACCCTAGAGGAGCAGTACTTC.

This clonotype has ten or more counts. The chain couples TRBV20-1 to TRBJ2-7; perhaps TRBD2 as D (5 bases). This CDR3 contains 13 residues. Trimming removed 0 bases from V and 5 bases from J, with 11 bases in between. Germline V gives CDR1 DFQATT, CDR2 SNEGSKA (reference sequence). CDR3 DNA sequence: TGCAGTGCTAGAGACCCGGGATCCCACGAGCAGTACTTC. Protein product: CSARDPGSHEQYF.

The sample holds many counts of this clonotype. The chain uses TRBV12-3 or TRBV12-4 and TRBJ2-7; D is unclear. Trimming took off 6 bases at V and 2 bases at J, with 11 bases between the two ends. CDR3 length: 13 residues. The CDR3 loop reads CASSPGVPYEQYF. Written as DNA, the CDR3 is TGTGCCAGCAGCCCCGGCGTCCCCTACGAGCAGTACTTC.

This clonotype has at least ten counts. The chain links TRBV4-2 to TRBJ2-5; maybe TRBD1 (5 bases). Trimming took off 0 bases at V and 1 base at J, with 9 bases between the two ends. Germline CDR1 is LGHNA and CDR2 is YNFKEQ. This CDR3 region has 15 residues. CDR3 loop: CASSQERGPQETQYF. The CDR3 region has the DNA TGTGCCAGCAGCCAAGAAAGGGGCCCCCAAGAGACCCAGTACTTC.

The gene calls are TRBV7-2 and TRBJ2-5, with D unclear. Germline loops: CDR1 SGHTA, CDR2 FQGNSA. The CDR3 is 14 residues long. Trimming pared 1 base from V and 5 bases from J, leaving 11 bases between. The CDR3 bases are TGTGCCAGCAGCTTAGATGCGGCGGTGGAGACCCAGTACTTC. It encodes CASSLDAAVETQYF.

The sample holds many counts of this clonotype. The rearrangement uses TRBV4-3 and TRBJ2-7; possible D gene TRBD2, 5 bases. The V end lost 4 bases, the J end lost 2 bases, and 12 bases lay between the germline ends. Per the germline V gene, CDR1 is LGHNA and CDR2 is YSLEER. The CDR3 runs to 14 residues. CDR3 nucleotide sequence: TGCGCCAGCAGCCGCGAACCGGGGACCTACGAGCAGTACTTC. As protein: CASSREPGTYEQYF.